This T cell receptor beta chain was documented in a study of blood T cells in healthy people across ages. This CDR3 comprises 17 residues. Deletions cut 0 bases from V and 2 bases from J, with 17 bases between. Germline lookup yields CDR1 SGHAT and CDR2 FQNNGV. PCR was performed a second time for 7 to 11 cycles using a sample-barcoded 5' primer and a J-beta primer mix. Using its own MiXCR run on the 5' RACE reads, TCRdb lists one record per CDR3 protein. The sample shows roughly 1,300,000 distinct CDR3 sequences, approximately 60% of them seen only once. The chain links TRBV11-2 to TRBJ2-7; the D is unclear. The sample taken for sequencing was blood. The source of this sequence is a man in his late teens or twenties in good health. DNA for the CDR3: TGTGCCAGCAGCTTAGACCCCCCAGCCGGACCGACCTACGAGCAGTACTTC. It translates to CASSLDPPAGPTYEQYF.